The rows below give T cell receptor beta chains drawn from one sample of a study of cytomegalovirus exposure and HLA in healthy donors. Some clones are missing from TCRdb's copy, which holds only in-frame ones; the method was immunoSEQ multiplex PCR. This sample has 140,000 to 150,000 clones, with roughly 9.7% found just once. The sequenced sample consisted of PBMCs. These receptors all stem from a man between 45 and 60 years old in good health and CMV-seronegative. The CDR3 runs from the conserved cysteine through the conserved F or W. The order of the fields is V gene, D gene, clone size, J gene, CDR3 DNA, CDR3 protein. The D gene is left open where the match is weak. Only some rows state a clone size, as once, few, many or a class for expanded clones.

V gene: TRBV7-9; D gene: .; clone size: .; J gene: TRBJ1-1; CDR3 DNA: TGTGCCAGCAGTCCCTCCGGACAGTTGAACACTGAAGCTTTCTTT; CDR3 protein: CASSPSGQLNTEAFF
V gene: TRBV19; D gene: .; clone size: few; J gene: TRBJ1-1; CDR3 DNA: TGTGCCAGTAGTGGGCCCGGGGTGTCAATGAACACTGAAGCTTTCTTT; CDR3 protein: CASSGPGVSMNTEAFF
V gene: TRBV19; D gene: .; clone size: .; J gene: TRBJ1-1; CDR3 DNA: TGTGCCAGTAGTACGGACAATCGACCGGTTACTGAAGCTTTCTTT; CDR3 protein: CASSTDNRPVTEAFF
V gene: TRBV19; D gene: TRBD2; clone size: .; J gene: TRBJ2-1; CDR3 DNA: TGTGCCAGTACCTACAGCCTTGGGGGGGGGTACAATGAGCAGTTCTTC; CDR3 protein: CASTYSLGGGYNEQFF
V gene: TRBV25-1; D gene: .; clone size: few; J gene: TRBJ1-2; CDR3 DNA: TGTGCCAGCAGTGCGGCGGGGGCAGTACGGGCCTATGGCTACACCTTC; CDR3 protein: CASSAAGAVRAYGYTF
V gene: TRBV27; D gene: TRBD1; clone size: .; J gene: TRBJ1-2; CDR3 DNA: TGTGCCAGCAGGCTCAGGGGGATTGACTATGGCTACACCTTC; CDR3 protein: CASRLRGIDYGYTF
V gene: TRBV7-9; D gene: TRBD1; clone size: few; J gene: TRBJ1-2; CDR3 DNA: TGTGCCAGCATCCCCCGGGGACAGGGGATGTATGGCTACACCTTC; CDR3 protein: CASIPRGQGMYGYTF
V gene: TRBV7-8; D gene: .; clone size: few; J gene: TRBJ2-7; CDR3 DNA: TGTGCCAGCAGCACTGCGGGTGGGCGCTACGAGCAGTACTTC; CDR3 protein: CASSTAGGRYEQYF
V gene: TRBV19; D gene: .; clone size: .; J gene: TRBJ1-1; CDR3 DNA: TGTGCCAGTAGTCCTGCACCGACAGTGAACACTGAAGCTTTCTTT; CDR3 protein: CASSPAPTVNTEAFF
V gene: TRBV5-4; D gene: .; clone size: .; J gene: TRBJ1-2; CDR3 DNA: TGTGCCAGCAGCTTGGACAGACGAGATGATGGCTACACCTTC; CDR3 protein: CASSLDRRDDGYTF
V gene: TRBV5-1; D gene: .; clone size: .; J gene: TRBJ2-5; CDR3 DNA: TGCGCCAGCAGGGGGGGGCGGAGTTATCAAGAGACCCAGTACTTC; CDR3 protein: CASRGGRSYQETQYF
V gene: TRBV28; D gene: .; clone size: few; J gene: TRBJ1-2; CDR3 DNA: TGTGCCAGCACCACCTCGGGAGGGGGTAACTATGGCTACACCTTC; CDR3 protein: CASTTSGGGNYGYTF
V gene: TRBV5-1; D gene: .; clone size: few; J gene: TRBJ2-3; CDR3 DNA: TGCGCCAGCAGCTTGACGGGCGGGCAAGATACGCAGTATTTT; CDR3 protein: CASSLTGGQDTQYF
V gene: TRBV2; D gene: .; clone size: few; J gene: TRBJ2-7; CDR3 DNA: TGTGCCAGCAGGGGACTGGAAGTCAAGCAGTACTTC; CDR3 protein: CASRGLEVKQYF
V gene: TRBV5-1; D gene: .; clone size: few; J gene: TRBJ2-7; CDR3 DNA: TGCGCCAGCAGCTTGGCCGGGGATACCTACGAGCAGTACTTC; CDR3 protein: CASSLAGDTYEQYF
V gene: TRBV30; D gene: .; clone size: few; J gene: TRBJ2-6; CDR3 DNA: TGTGCCTGGAGTAGGGGCTCTGGGGCCAACGTCCTGACTTTC; CDR3 protein: CAWSRGSGANVLTF
V gene: TRBV28; D gene: .; clone size: few; J gene: TRBJ1-4; CDR3 DNA: TGTGCCAGCAGTTTAAGTTTGGCCGGGGAAAAACTGTTTTTT; CDR3 protein: CASSLSLAGEKLFF
V gene: TRBV18; D gene: .; clone size: few; J gene: TRBJ2-5; CDR3 DNA: TGTGCCAGCTCAGAAAGCCTACAAGAGACCCAGTACTTC; CDR3 protein: CASSESLQETQYF
V gene: TRBV6-5; D gene: TRBD2; clone size: few; J gene: TRBJ2-7; CDR3 DNA: TGTGCCAGCAGTTACCTCAGGACTAGCTACGAGCAGTACTTC; CDR3 protein: CASSYLRTSYEQYF
V gene: TRBV7-9; D gene: TRBD1; clone size: few; J gene: TRBJ1-2; CDR3 DNA: TGTGCCAGCAGCTTATCGGGACAGGGGATGTATGGCTACACCTTC; CDR3 protein: CASSLSGQGMYGYTF
V gene: TRBV6-5; D gene: .; clone size: few; J gene: TRBJ2-7; CDR3 DNA: TGTGCCAGCAGAACCCAGGGGGGTACGAACGAGCAGTACTTC; CDR3 protein: CASRTQGGTNEQYF
V gene: TRBV6-5; D gene: .; clone size: few; J gene: TRBJ1-2; CDR3 DNA: TGTGCCAGCAGTTACTCAGGGTGGGAGGGCTACACCTTC; CDR3 protein: CASSYSGWEGYTF
V gene: TRBV11-2; D gene: TRBD1; clone size: few; J gene: TRBJ2-2; CDR3 DNA: TGTGCCAGCAGCCCTAACGGACAGGGCCTCACCGGGGAGCTGTTTTTT; CDR3 protein: CASSPNGQGLTGELFF
V gene: TRBV27; D gene: .; clone size: few; J gene: TRBJ2-1; CDR3 DNA: TGTGCCAGCAGCCTCGGGCAGGGGTTCAATGAGCAGTTCTTC; CDR3 protein: CASSLGQGFNEQFF
V gene: TRBV28; D gene: TRBD1; clone size: .; J gene: TRBJ1-2; CDR3 DNA: TGTGCCAGCAGTCAGACAGGGTTTGGCTACACCTTC; CDR3 protein: CASSQTGFGYTF
V gene: TRBV5-4; D gene: .; clone size: .; J gene: TRBJ2-7; CDR3 DNA: TGTGCCAGCAGCCCTTCGTCGCGGGACTCCTACGAGCAGTACTTC; CDR3 protein: CASSPSSRDSYEQYF
V gene: TRBV18; D gene: TRBD1; clone size: .; J gene: TRBJ2-5; CDR3 DNA: TGTGCCAGCTCACCTGGACAGGGACAAGAGACCCAGTACTTC; CDR3 protein: CASSPGQGQETQYF
V gene: TRBV29-1; D gene: .; clone size: few; J gene: TRBJ2-7; CDR3 DNA: TGCAGCGTGGAGGGGACAGCCTACGAGCAGTACTTC; CDR3 protein: CSVEGTAYEQYF
V gene: TRBV27; D gene: TRBD1; clone size: few; J gene: TRBJ1-4; CDR3 DNA: TGTGCCAGCAGCCCGGGACAGGGTTTCTCCAGTAATGAAAAACTGTTTTTT; CDR3 protein: CASSPGQGFSSNEKLFF
V gene: TRBV29-1; D gene: .; clone size: few; J gene: TRBJ2-7; CDR3 DNA: TGCAGCGTTGTCCTCACTATCGTGGCTGTGGGCTACGAGCAGTACTTC; CDR3 protein: CSVVLTIVAVGYEQYF
V gene: TRBV5-5; D gene: .; clone size: .; J gene: TRBJ1-4; CDR3 DNA: TGTGCCAGCAGCTTAGCGGTGCTCCCGACGCGTAATGAAAAACTGTTTTTT; CDR3 protein: CASSLAVLPTRNEKLFF
V gene: TRBV11-2; D gene: TRBD1; clone size: .; J gene: TRBJ2-5; CDR3 DNA: TGTGCCAGCAGCTCCTTGAGGGGGCGGGAGACCCAGTACTTC; CDR3 protein: CASSSLRGRETQYF
V gene: TRBV2; D gene: .; clone size: few; J gene: TRBJ1-5; CDR3 DNA: TGTGCCAGCAGTGAACTACGGGGCAATCAGCCCCAGCATTTT; CDR3 protein: CASSELRGNQPQHF
V gene: TRBV6-5; D gene: TRBD1; clone size: .; J gene: TRBJ1-2; CDR3 DNA: TGTGCCAGCAGTCGCACCAACGACAGGGACGGCTACACCTTC; CDR3 protein: CASSRTNDRDGYTF